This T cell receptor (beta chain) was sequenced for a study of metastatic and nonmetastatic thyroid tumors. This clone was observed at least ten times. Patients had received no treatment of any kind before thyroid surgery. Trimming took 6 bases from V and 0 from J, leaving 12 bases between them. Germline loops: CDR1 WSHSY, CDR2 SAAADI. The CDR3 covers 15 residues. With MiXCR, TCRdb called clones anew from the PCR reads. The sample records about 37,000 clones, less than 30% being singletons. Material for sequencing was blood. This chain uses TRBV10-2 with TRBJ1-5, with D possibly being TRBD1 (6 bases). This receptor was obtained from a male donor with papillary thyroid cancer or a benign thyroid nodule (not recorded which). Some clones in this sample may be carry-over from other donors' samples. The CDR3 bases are TGCGCCAGCAGGTCACAGGGCTATAGCAATCAGCCCCAGCATTTT. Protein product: CASRSQGYSNQPQHF.